This TCR beta chain was profiled in a study of blood T cell repertoires in COVID-19. Study in general: Samples of COVID-19 (acute and convalescent) were obtained from the United States, Italy and Spain.

Sequenced by immunoSEQ multiplex PCR; TCRdb stores in-frame clones only, minus some. This table holds 200,000 or so clones, 80% to 90% found once. The CDR3 totals 15 residues. Trimming removed 0 bases from V and 4 bases from J, with 11 bases in between. Germline V lookup: CDR1 SGHRS, CDR2 YFSETQ. Living in about 25 US areas, the participants were between roughly 18 and 90 years of age. The chain uses TRBV5-1 and TRBJ1-5; D is perhaps TRBD1 (6 bases). The sequenced sample consisted of PBMCs or T cells enriched from blood (not recorded which). This TCR came from a woman in her twenties or thirties who had been exposed to COVID-19. CDR3 sequence (DNA): TGCGCCAGCAGCTTGGAAGCAGGGGAGAATCAGCCCCAGCATTTT. Encoded protein: CASSLEAGENQPQHF.